This T cell receptor beta chain was identified during a study of post-analysis software for immune sequencing data. Study in general: Some patients lacked subtype; others had relapsing-remitting, secondary progressive or progressive-relapsing disease.

Study results and caveats: Patients with multiple sclerosis recorded significantly lower normalized Chao1 diversity than controls, the study found.

This clonotype has more than one count but fewer than ten. No antigen is known for it. Unique molecular identifiers were present in the TCR beta cDNA libraries. T cells numbering roughly 1 to 10 million yielded cDNA molecules that totaled roughly 0.5 million. TCRdb re-analysed the PCR reads in MiXCR, keeping a single row per CDR3 protein. The top ten clones hold approximately 10% of a sample with around 700,000 distinct CDR3 sequences, approximately 60% of them seen once. The TCR comes from a girl aged 2 to 9 with multiple sclerosis. The sequenced sample was blood.

The CDR3 reads CATSDPGSTDTQYF. Written as DNA, the CDR3 is TGTGCCACCAGTGATCCAGGAAGCACAGATACGCAGTATTTT. The V call is TRBV24-1, the J call TRBJ2-3, with no clear D. V was trimmed by 3 bases and J by 0 bases, leaving 6 bases between them. CDR3 length: 14 residues. Germline CDR1 KGHDR, CDR2 SFDVKD.